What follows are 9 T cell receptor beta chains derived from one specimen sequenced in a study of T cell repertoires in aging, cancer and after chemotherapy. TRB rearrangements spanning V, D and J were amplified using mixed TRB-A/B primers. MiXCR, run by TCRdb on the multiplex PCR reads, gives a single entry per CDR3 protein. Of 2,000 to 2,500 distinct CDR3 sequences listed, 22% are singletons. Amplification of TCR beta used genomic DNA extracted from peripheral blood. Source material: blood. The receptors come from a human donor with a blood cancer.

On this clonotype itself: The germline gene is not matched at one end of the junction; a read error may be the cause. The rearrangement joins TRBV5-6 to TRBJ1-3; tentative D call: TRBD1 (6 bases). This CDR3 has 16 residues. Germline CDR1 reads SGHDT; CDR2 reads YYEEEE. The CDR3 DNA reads TGTGCCAGCAGCACCTACAGGACAGCTACTGGAAAAACCATATATTTT. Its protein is CASSTYRTATGKTIYF.

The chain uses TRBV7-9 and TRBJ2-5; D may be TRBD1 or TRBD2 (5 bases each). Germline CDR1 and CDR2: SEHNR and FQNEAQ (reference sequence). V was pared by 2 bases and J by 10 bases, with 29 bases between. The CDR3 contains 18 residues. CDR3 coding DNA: TGTGCCAGCAGCTTAAGATCCGGGACGGGGACCTTGAATGTGGGCCAGTACTTC. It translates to CASSLRSGTGTLNVGQYF.

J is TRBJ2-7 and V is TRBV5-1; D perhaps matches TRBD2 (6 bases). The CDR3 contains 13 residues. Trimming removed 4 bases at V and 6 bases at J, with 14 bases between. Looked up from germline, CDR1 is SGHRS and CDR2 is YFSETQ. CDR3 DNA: TGCGCCAGCAGCCTAGGGACTGACTTCGAGCAGTACTTC. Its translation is CASSLGTDFEQYF.

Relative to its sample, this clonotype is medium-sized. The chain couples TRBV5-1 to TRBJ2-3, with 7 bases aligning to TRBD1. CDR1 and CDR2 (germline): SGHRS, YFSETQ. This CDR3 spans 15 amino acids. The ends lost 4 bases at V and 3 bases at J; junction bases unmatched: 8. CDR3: CASSRTGAETDTQYF. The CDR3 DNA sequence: TGCGCCAGCAGCCGGACAGGCGCGGAGACAGATACGCAGTATTTT.

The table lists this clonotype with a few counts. DNA of the CDR3: TGCAGTGCCCACGGGGGGGCTAGCGGGACCTACGAGCAGTACTTC. This codes for CSAHGGASGTYEQYF. This rearrangement joins TRBV20-1 to TRBJ2-7, with 9 bases identical to TRBD2. The CDR3 runs to 15 residues. Germline loops: CDR1 DFQATT, CDR2 SNEGSKA (reference sequence). Trimming at V came to 6 bases and at J to 2 bases, leaving 11 bases not matched to a gene.

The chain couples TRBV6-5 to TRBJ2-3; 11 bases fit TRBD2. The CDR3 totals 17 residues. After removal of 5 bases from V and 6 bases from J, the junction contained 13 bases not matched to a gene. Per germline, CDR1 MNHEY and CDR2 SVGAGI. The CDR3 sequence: CASSEFSSGGKWDTQYF. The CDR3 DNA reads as TGTGCCAGCAGTGAATTTTCTAGCGGGGGGAAGTGGGATACGCAGTATTTT.

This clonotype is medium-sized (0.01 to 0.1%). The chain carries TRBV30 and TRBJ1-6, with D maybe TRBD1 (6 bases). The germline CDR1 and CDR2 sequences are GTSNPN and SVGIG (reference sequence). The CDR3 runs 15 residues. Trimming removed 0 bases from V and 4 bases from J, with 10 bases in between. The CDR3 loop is CAWSVRTAYNSPLHF. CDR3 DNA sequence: TGTGCCTGGAGTGTAAGGACAGCTTATAATTCACCCCTCCACTTT.

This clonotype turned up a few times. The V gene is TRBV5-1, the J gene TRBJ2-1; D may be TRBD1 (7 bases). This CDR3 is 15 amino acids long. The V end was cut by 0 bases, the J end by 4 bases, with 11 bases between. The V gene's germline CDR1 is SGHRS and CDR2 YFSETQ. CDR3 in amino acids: CASSLEGAGYNEQFF. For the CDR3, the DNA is TGCGCCAGCAGCTTGGAGGGGGCGGGATACAATGAGCAGTTCTTC.

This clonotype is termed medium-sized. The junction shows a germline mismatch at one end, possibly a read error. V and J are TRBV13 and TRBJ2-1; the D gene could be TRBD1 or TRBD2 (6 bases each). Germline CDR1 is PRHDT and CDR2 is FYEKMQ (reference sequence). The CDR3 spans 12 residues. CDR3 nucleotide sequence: TGTGCCAGCAGCCTAGGGGGGAATGAGCAGTTCTTC. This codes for CASSLGGNEQFF.